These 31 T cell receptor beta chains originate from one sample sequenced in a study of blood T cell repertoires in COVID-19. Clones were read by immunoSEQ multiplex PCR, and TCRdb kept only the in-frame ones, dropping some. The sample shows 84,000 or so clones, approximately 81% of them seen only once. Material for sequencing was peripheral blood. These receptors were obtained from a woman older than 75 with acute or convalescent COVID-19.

The CDR3 here is CASSVAQGENYGYTF. For the CDR3, the DNA is TGTGCCAGCAGCGTAGCCCAGGGGGAAAACTATGGCTACACCTTC. The gene calls are TRBV9 and TRBJ1-2, with 7 bases identical to TRBD1. CDR1 is SGDLS, CDR2 YYNGEE, per germline. The V segment lost 0 bases and the J segment 2 bases; nucleotides outside the gene matches: 4. The CDR3 spans 15 residues.

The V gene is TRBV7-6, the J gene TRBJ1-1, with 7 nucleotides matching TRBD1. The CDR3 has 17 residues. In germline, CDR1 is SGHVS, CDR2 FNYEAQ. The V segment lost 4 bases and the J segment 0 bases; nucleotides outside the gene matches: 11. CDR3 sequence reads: CASSSPSRQGLNTEAFF. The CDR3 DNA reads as TGTGCCAGCAGCTCCCCTTCTAGACAGGGCCTGAACACTGAAGCTTTCTTT.

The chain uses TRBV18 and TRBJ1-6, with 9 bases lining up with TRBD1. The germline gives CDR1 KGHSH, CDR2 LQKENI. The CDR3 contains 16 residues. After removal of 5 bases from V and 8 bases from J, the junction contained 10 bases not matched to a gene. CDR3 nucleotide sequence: TGTGCCAGCTCAGCCACAGGGGGCGGGCCGGATTCACCCCTCCACTTT. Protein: CASSATGGGPDSPLHF.

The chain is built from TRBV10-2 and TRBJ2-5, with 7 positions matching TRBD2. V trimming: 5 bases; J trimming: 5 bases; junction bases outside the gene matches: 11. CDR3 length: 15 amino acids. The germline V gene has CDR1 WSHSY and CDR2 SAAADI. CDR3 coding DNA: TGCGCCAGCAGTCCCGGGACTAATCAGCGGGAGACCCAGTACTTC. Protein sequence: CASSPGTNQRETQYF.

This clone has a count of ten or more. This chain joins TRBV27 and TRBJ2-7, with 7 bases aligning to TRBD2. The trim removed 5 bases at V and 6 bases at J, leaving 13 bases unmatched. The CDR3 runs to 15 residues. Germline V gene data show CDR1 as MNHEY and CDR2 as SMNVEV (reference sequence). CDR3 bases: TGTGCCAGCAGTCAGGACACCTGGGAGGGGTCCGAGCAGTACTTC. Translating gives CASSQDTWEGSEQYF.

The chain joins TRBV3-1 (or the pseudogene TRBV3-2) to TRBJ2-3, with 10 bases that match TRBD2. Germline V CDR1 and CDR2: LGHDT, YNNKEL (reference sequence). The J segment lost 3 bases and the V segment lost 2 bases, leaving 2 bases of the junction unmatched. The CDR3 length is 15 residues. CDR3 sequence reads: CASSQTSGMTDTQYF. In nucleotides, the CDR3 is TGTGCCAGCAGCCAAACTAGCGGGATGACAGATACGCAGTATTTT.

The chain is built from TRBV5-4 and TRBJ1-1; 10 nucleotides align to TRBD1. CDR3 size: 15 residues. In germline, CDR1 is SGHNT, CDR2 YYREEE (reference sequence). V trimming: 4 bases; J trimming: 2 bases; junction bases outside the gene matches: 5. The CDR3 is CASSLGQGGNTEAFF. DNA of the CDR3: TGTGCCAGCAGCCTAGGACAGGGGGGTAACACTGAAGCTTTCTTT.

CDR3 DNA sequence: TGTGCCAGCAGCTTGGGGGGGCGCGACTATGGCTACACCTTC. Protein product: CASSLGGRDYGYTF. The chain couples TRBV7-9 to TRBJ1-2; D is perhaps TRBD1 (6 bases). This CDR3 has 14 residues. Germline V gene data show CDR1 as SEHNR and CDR2 as FQNEAQ (reference sequence). V lost 3 bases and J lost 3, with 11 bases in between.

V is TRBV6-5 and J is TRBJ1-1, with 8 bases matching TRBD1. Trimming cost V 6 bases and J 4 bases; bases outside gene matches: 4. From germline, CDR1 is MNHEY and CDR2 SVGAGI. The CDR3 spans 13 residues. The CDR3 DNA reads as TGTGCCAGCAGACGACAGGGGATCACTGAAGCTTTCTTT. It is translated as CASRRQGITEAFF.

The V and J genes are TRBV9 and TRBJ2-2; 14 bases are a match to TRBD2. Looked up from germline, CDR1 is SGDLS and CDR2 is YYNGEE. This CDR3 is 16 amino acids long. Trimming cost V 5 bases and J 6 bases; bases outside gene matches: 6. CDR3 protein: CASRAPGLAGAGELFF. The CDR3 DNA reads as TGTGCCAGCAGAGCCCCGGGACTAGCGGGGGCCGGGGAGCTGTTTTTT.

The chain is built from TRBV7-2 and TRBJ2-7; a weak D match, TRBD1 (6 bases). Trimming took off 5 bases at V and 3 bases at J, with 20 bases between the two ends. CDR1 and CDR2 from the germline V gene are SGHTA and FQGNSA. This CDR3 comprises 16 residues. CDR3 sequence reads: CASSPPTGSRGYEQYF. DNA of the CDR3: TGTGCCAGCAGCCCCCCCACCGGGTCCAGGGGCTACGAGCAGTACTTC.

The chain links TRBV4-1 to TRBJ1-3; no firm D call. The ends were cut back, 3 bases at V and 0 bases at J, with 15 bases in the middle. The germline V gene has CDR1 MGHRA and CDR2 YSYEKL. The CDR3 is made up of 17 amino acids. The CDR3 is CASSQSSQVFSGNTIYF. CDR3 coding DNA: TGCGCCAGCAGCCAGTCGAGCCAGGTATTCTCTGGAAACACCATATATTTT.

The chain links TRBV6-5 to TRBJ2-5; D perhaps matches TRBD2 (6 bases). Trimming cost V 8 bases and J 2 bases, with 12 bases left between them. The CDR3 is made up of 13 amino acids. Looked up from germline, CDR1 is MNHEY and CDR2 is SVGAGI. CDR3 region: CASGLPRQETQYF. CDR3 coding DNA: TGTGCCAGCGGACTACCTAGACAAGAGACCCAGTACTTC.

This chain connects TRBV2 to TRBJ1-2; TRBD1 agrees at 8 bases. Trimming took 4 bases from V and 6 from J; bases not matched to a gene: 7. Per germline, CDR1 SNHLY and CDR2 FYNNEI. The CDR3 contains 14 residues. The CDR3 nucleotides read TGTGCCAGCAGTGTTACAGGGGGAAGCGATGGCTACACCTTC. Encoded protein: CASSVTGGSDGYTF.

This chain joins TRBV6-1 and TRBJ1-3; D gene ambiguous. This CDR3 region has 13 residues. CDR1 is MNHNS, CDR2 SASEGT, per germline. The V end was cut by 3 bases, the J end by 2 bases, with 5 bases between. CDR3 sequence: CASSDTAGNTIYF. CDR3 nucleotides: TGTGCCAGCAGTGACACTGCTGGAAACACCATATATTTT.

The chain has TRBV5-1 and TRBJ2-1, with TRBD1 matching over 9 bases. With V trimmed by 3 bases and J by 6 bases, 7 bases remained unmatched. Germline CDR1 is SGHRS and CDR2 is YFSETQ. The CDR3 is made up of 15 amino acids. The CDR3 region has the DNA TGCGCCAGCAGCTCCGGGACAGGGATTGCCAATGAGCAGTTCTTC. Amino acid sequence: CASSSGTGIANEQFF.

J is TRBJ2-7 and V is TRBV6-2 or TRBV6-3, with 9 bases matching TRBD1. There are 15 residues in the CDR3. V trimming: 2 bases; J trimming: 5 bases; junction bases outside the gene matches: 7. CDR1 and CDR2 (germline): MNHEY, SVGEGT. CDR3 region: CASSYAGTGMNEQYF. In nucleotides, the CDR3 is TGTGCCAGCAGTTACGCCGGGACAGGGATGAACGAGCAGTACTTC.

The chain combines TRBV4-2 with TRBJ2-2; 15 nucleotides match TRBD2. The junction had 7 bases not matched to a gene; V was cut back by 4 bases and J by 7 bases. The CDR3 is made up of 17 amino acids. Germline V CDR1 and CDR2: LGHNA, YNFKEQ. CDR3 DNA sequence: TGTGCCAGCAGCCGGGGACTAGCGGGGGGCAGGGGCGGGGAGCTGTTTTTT. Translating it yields CASSRGLAGGRGGELFF.

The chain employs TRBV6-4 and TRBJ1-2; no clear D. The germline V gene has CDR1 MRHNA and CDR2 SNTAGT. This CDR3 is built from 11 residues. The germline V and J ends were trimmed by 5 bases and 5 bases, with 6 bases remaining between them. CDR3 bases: TGTGCCAGCAGTACGGGTTATGGCTACACCTTC. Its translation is CASSTGYGYTF.

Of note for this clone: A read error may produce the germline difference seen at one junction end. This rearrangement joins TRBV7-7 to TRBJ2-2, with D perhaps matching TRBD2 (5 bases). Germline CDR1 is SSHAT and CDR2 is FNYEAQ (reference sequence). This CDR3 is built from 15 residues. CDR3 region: CASSPPRGNTGELFF. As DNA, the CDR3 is TGTGCTAGCAGCCCCCCTCGGGGGAACACCGGGGAGCTGTTTTTT.

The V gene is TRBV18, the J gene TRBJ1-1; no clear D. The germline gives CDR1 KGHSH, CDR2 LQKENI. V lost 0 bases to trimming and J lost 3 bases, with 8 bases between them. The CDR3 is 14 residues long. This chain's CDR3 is CASSPPSGYTEAFF. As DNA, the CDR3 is TGTGCCAGCTCACCACCATCGGGGTACACTGAAGCTTTCTTT.

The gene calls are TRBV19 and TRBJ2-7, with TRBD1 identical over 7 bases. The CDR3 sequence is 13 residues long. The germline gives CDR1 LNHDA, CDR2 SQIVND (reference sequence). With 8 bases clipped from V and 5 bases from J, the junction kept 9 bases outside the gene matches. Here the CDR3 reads CASVGRDSNEQYF. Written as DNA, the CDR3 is TGTGCCAGTGTCGGCAGGGACAGTAACGAGCAGTACTTC.

CDR3 protein: CSVRRGGYNEQFF. In DNA, the CDR3 is TGCAGCGTTCGGAGGGGAGGCTACAATGAGCAGTTCTTC. The chain uses TRBV29-1 and TRBJ2-1; a weak D match, TRBD2 (6 bases). This CDR3 spans 13 amino acids. Looked up from germline, CDR1 is SQVTM and CDR2 is ANQGSEA. The V end was cut by 5 bases, the J end by 3 bases, with 11 bases between.

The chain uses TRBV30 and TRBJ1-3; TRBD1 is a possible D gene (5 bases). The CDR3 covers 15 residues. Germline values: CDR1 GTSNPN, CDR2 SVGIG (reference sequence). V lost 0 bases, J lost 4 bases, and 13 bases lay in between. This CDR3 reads CAWSVRGVSGNTIYF. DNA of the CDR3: TGTGCCTGGAGTGTACGGGGGGTATCAGGAAACACCATATATTTT. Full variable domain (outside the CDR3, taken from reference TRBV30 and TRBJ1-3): SQTIHQWPATLVQPVGSPLSLECTVEGTSNPNLYWYRQAAGRGLQLLFYSVGIGQISSEVPQNLSASRPQDRQFILSSKKLLLSDSGFYLCAWSVRGVSGNTIYFGEGSWLTVV.

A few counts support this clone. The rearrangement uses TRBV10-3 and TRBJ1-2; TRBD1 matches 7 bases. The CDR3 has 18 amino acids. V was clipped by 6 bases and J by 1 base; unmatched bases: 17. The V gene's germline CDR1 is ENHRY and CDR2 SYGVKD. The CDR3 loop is CAIRSRGTDAPFNYGYTF. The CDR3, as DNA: TGTGCCATCAGGTCCAGGGGGACAGACGCTCCTTTTAACTATGGCTACACCTTC.

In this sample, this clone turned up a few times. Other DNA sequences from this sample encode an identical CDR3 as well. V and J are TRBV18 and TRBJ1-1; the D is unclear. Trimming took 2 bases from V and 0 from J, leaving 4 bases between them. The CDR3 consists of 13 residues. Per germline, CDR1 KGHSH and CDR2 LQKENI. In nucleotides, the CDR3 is TGTGCCAGCTCACCAGGGCTGAACACTGAAGCTTTCTTT. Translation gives CASSPGLNTEAFF.

CDR3 sequence: CASTSRDTQYF. Written as DNA, the CDR3 is TGTGCCAGCACTAGTCGTGATACGCAGTATTTT. This rearrangement joins TRBV28 to TRBJ2-3, with no clear D. CDR1 is MDHEN, CDR2 SYDVKM, per germline. Between the trimmed V and J ends, which lost 7 bases and 6 bases, there was a span of 8 bases. This CDR3 is 11 amino acids long.

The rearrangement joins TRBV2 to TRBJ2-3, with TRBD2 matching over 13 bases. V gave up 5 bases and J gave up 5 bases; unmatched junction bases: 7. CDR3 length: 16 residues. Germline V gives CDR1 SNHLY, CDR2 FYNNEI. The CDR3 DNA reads TGTGCCAGCAGTCCACTAGCGGGGGGGCCGGGAGATACGCAGTATTTT. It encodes CASSPLAGGPGDTQYF. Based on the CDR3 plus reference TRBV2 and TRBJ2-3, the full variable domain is EPEVTQTPSHQVTQMGQEVILRCVPISNHLYFYWYRQILGQKVEFLVSFYNNEISEKSEIFDDQFSVERPDGSNFTLKIRSTKLEDSAMYFCASSPLAGGPGDTQYFGPGTRLTVL.

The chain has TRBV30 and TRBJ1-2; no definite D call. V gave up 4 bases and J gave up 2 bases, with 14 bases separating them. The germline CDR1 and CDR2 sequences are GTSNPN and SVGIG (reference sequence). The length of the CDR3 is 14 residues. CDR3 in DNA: TGTGCCTGGAACATGGTTCCAGAAAACTATGGCTACACCTTC. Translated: CAWNMVPENYGYTF.

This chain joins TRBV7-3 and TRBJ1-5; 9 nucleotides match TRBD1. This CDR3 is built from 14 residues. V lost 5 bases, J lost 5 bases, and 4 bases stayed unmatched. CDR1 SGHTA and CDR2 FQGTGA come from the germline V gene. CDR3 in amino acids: CASSPGQGDQPQHF. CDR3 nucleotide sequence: TGTGCCAGCAGCCCGGGACAGGGCGATCAGCCCCAGCATTTT.

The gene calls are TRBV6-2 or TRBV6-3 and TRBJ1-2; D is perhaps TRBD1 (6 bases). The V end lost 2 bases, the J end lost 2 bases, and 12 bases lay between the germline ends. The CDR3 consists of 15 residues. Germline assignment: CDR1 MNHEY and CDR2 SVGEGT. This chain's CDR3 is CASSYGGGANYGYTF. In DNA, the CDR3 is TGTGCCAGCAGTTACGGCGGGGGCGCGAACTATGGCTACACCTTC.